The clone carrying this TCR beta chain was picked up a small number of times. The target antigen is unknown. CDR3 length: 14 amino acids. Germline loops: CDR1 SGHDN, CDR2 FVKESK. V gave up 1 base and J gave up 7 bases, with 14 bases separating them. MiXCR, applied by TCRdb to the RACE reads, yields one record per CDR3 protein. The sample lists around 150,000 distinct CDR3 sequences, about 14% occurring once. This entry belongs to a study of human T cells and chemical hapten exposure. Background on the study: Across the whole study, which lasted approximately 23 weeks, patients were given diphenylcyclopropenone on the scalp once a week.

This sample's time point: patch test 1, 2 weeks after DPC sensitization. Regarding treatment: therapeutic diphenylcyclopropenone sensitization with weekly scalp DPC. Regarding the study as a whole: Expanded TCRs created a significantly greater count of big CDR3 similarity clusters than controls did.

The input for sequencing was whole blood, taken in connection with sensitization to the hapten diphenylcyclopropenone (DPC). The sequence derives from a woman aged 30 to 39 with alopecia areata. Some clones in this sample may be carry-over from other donors' samples. The rearrangement links TRBV14 to TRBJ2-7; possibly TRBD1 or TRBD2 for D (5 bases each). CDR3 in DNA: TGTGCCAGCAGCCAAGGGGATGACTGGGGGGAGCAGTACTTC. Its translation is CASSQGDDWGEQYF.